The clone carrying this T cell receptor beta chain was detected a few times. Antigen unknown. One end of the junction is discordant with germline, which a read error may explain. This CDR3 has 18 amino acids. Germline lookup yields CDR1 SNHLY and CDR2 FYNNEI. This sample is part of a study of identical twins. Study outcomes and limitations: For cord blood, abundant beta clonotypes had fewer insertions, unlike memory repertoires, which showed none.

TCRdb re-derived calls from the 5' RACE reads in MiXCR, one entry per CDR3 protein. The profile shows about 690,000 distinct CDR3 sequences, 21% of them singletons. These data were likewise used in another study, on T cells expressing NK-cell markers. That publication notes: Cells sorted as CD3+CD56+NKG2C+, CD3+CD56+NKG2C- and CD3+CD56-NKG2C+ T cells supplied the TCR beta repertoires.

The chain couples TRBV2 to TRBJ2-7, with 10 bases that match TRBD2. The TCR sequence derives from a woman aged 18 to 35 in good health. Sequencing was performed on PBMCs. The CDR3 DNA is TGTGCCATCAGTTCCTCATCGTTAGGGACTAGCGAAGCCTACGAGCAGTACTTC. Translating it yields CAISSSSLGTSEAYEQYF.